Described below is a single TCR beta chain sequence and its context. This sample stems from a study of cytomegalovirus exposure and HLA in healthy donors. A multiplex PCR was run with 60 Vbeta primers and 13 Jbeta primers. Per the original data handling: Some 11 million of the about 80 million unique TCR beta chains counted in a later analysis were shared. Here immunoSEQ multiplex PCR was the method, and the copy in TCRdb shows in-frame clones only, minus some. D and trimming come from the DNA, and the V and J calls and clone size come from that table. The table has around 150,000 clones, 76% seen once. Looked up from germline, CDR1 is MDHEN and CDR2 is SYDVKM. CDR3 length: 14 residues. The V gene end was trimmed by 5 bases and the J gene end by 9 bases; junction bases not matched to a gene: 10.

The clonotype originates from a man aged 40-49 years in good health and CMV-seronegative. Material: PBMCs. The chain links TRBV28 to TRBJ1-5; TRBD1 aligns across 7 bases. The chain's CDR3 is CASSGRTGRAPQHF. As DNA, the CDR3 is TGTGCCAGCAGTGGCAGGACAGGCCGTGCGCCCCAGCATTTT.